This is a list of T cell receptor beta chains from one sample in a study of T cell clonotyping in hematopoietic cell transplantation. Libraries were prepared by immunoSEQ multiplex PCR; TCRdb keeps only in-frame clonotypes and omits some of them. Of 11,000 or so clones detected, roughly 90% appear once; the ten largest clones hold 10% to 15%. Sequencing used peripheral blood mononuclear cells, obtained before stem cell transplant. These receptors were taken from a middle-aged woman with acute myeloid leukemia. Some clones in this sample may be carry-over from other donors' samples. Both conserved end residues are part of each CDR3. The D gene is left open where the match is weak. Size tells how often a clone was seen (once, few, many) or the class of an expanded clone, and some rows leave it out.

TRBJ1-5	.	15	.	TRBV19	CASSIGGVENQPQHF	TGTGCCAGTAGTATAGGGGGGGTTGAGAATCAGCCCCAGCATTTT
TRBJ2-7	.	13	.	TRBV27	CASSWWGRGEQYF	TGTGCCAGCAGTTGGTGGGGGCGCGGGGAGCAGTACTTC
TRBJ2-5	.	18	.	TRBV7-2	CASSLGLLAKLGGETQYF	TGTGCCAGCAGCTTAGGACTCCTGGCTAAGCTTGGGGGTGAGACCCAGTACTTC
TRBJ1-1	.	12	.	TRBV29-1	CSVATGGTAAFF	TGCAGCGTGGCAACGGGGGGGACTGCTGCTTTCTTT
TRBJ2-1	few	16	.	TRBV2	CASSEGTYPPLNEQFF	TGTGCCAGCAGTGAAGGGACTTACCCACCACTCAATGAGCAGTTCTTC
TRBJ1-2	.	14	.	TRBV27	CASSLSSLQNGYTF	TGTGCCAGCAGTTTAAGCAGTTTGCAGAATGGCTACACCTTC
TRBJ1-4	few	14	.	TRBV18	CASSEQPTGEKLFF	TGTGCCAGCTCAGAACAGCCCACAGGGGAAAAACTGTTTTTT
TRBJ1-2	.	15	.	TRBV5-1	CASSRSWRGRSGYTF	TGCGCCAGCAGCCGGTCTTGGCGGGGGCGAAGTGGCTACACCTTC
TRBJ1-6	.	14	.	TRBV4-3	CASSQGAGYSPLHF	TGCGCCAGCAGCCAGGGGGCAGGGTATTCACCCCTCCACTTT
TRBJ1-2	.	16	.	TRBV7-2	CASSPQAGQLYYGYTF	TGTGCCAGCAGCCCCCAGGCAGGACAGCTCTACTATGGCTACACCTTC
TRBJ2-1	.	15	TRBD1	TRBV2	CASIKDRGLINEQFF	TGTGCCAGCATTAAGGACAGGGGGCTCATTAATGAGCAGTTCTTC
TRBJ2-1	.	11	.	TRBV25-1	CASTVGDEQFF	TGTGCCAGCACCGTCGGGGATGAGCAGTTCTTC
TRBJ2-2	.	16	TRBD1	TRBV7-3	CASSKGQGPNTGELFF	TGTGCCAGCAGCAAAGGACAGGGACCGAACACCGGGGAGCTGTTTTTT
TRBJ2-2	.	16	.	TRBV18	CASSPPEGRQAGELFF	TGTGCCAGCTCCCCCCCGGAGGGGCGACAAGCCGGGGAGCTGTTTTTT
TRBJ1-1	.	14	.	TRBV9	CASSVAGADTEAFF	TGTGCCAGCAGCGTAGCGGGGGCGGACACTGAAGCTTTCTTT
TRBJ2-5	.	15	.	TRBV19	CASKGRGLQEGTQYF	TGTGCCAGCAAGGGCCGGGGCCTCCAGGAGGGGACCCAGTACTTC
TRBJ1-1	.	13	TRBD1	TRBV19	CASSSDRAGWAFF	TGTGCCAGTAGTTCGGACAGGGCAGGATGGGCTTTCTTT